This T cell receptor (beta chain) was found in a study of T-cell reconstitution after alpha-beta-depleted transplantation in children. General observations from the study: Fresh T-cell production supplied most of the T-cell counts and diversity seen one year after transplant. There were reportedly several hundred expanded graft clones from which alpha-beta T cells came about two months after transplant. At day 60, the high TCRbeta diversity found in some patients originated from recipient T cells and thymic progenitors that had survived.

A remark on this clonotype: Its target is not known.

A TCRbeta library incorporating unique molecular identifiers was prepared. TCRdb re-derived calls from the PCR reads in MiXCR, one entry per CDR3 protein. The table shows about 32,000 distinct CDR3 sequences, with 6% to 8.5% occurring only once. V was clipped by 5 bases and J by 4 bases, with 17 bases between them. This CDR3 contains 15 residues. CDR1 and CDR2 from the germline V gene are SEHNR and FQNEAQ (reference sequence). Sequenced here: peripheral blood, sampled 60 days after TCRalphabeta/CD19-depleted stem cell transplant. This TCR was sampled from a child younger than two who had a stem cell transplant for acute myeloid leukemia, so the T cells may come from the graft donor. The rearrangement links TRBV7-9 to TRBJ1-2; TRBD1 is a possible D gene (6 bases). Here the CDR3 reads CASSKGDPRGYGYTF. In DNA form, the CDR3 reads TGTGCCAGCAGCAAGGGGGACCCACGAGGCTATGGCTACACCTTC.